This TCR beta chain was profiled in a study of response to subunit inactivated influenza vaccine. CDR3 size: 14 residues. Germline CDR1 is MNHEY and CDR2 is SMNVEV (reference sequence). Trimming at V came to 8 bases and at J to 4 bases, leaving 7 bases not matched to a gene. This clonotype has just a few counts. Antigen: not known. Whole-study findings and limits: The authors offered the suggestion that each seasonal influenza vaccination recruits few new T cells.

TCRdb re-called the RT-PCR reads through MiXCR, storing one row per CDR3 protein. Of approximately 160,000 distinct CDR3 sequences listed, approximately 12% are singletons. The sample was CD8+ T cells sorted from PBMCs, taken around 25 months after vaccination. The chain is built from TRBV27 and TRBJ2-7, with 11 bases aligning to TRBD2. The receptor was isolated from a man between 50 and 69 years old who received an inactivated influenza vaccine. The CDR3 coding sequence is TGTGCCAGCCAACCGGGACTAGCGGTATACGAGCAGTACTTC. The encoded protein is CASQPGLAVYEQYF.